The 29 T cell receptor beta chains given below trace back to one sample, sequenced in a study of blood T cells in healthy people across ages (dated by TCRdb to between 2014 and 2017). The method was 5' RACE. Sequencing instrument: Illumina HiSeq 2500. A second roughly 7 to 11 cycle PCR used a sample-barcoded 5' primer and a J-beta primer mix. In-frame beta chains were kept once TCRdb had trimmed the public reads at Q25 with fastp and called clones with MiXCR. CDR3 protein duplicates are merged, each entry listing the most common genes and DNA. This sample has some 1.7 million distinct CDR3 sequences in its table, and approximately 28% of those were observed once. 7.7% of the sample is taken by the ten largest. The material sequenced was blood. These receptors originate from a woman younger than 45 in good health.

CDR3 in DNA: TGCAGTGCTAGATTGGGGGCGGGTCTGCCCCAGCATTTT. It specifies CSARLGAGLPQHF. This chain uses TRBV20-1 with TRBJ1-5, with D possibly TRBD1 on 6 matching bases. The CDR3 has 13 residues. The germline gives CDR1 DFQATT, CDR2 SNEGSKA (reference sequence). The V end lost 2 bases, the J end lost 9 bases, and 14 bases lay between the germline ends.

This clonotype has a count of ten or more. The chain joins TRBV2 to TRBJ2-5; D unresolved. With 8 bases removed from V and 3 bases from J, the gap between germline ends came to 10 bases. CDR3 length: 12 amino acids. Looked up from germline, CDR1 is SNHLY and CDR2 is FYNNEI. This chain's CDR3 is CASAVGKETQYF. The CDR3 coding sequence is TGTGCCAGCGCTGTAGGGAAAGAGACCCAGTACTTC.

This clonotype was seen ten or more times. This chain uses TRBV29-1 with TRBJ2-1; D is undetermined. The germline V gene has CDR1 SQVTM and CDR2 ANQGSEA. The germline V and J ends were trimmed by 6 bases and 7 bases, with 13 bases remaining between them. The CDR3 covers 12 residues. Here the CDR3 DNA reads TGCAGCGTCGTACCAGCTAGTAATGAGCAGTTCTTC. Encoded protein: CSVVPASNEQFF.

This clonotype was seen ten or more times. V gene TRBV20-1 combines with J gene TRBJ1-2; D possibly corresponds to TRBD1 (6 bases). Per the germline V gene, CDR1 is DFQATT and CDR2 is SNEGSKA (reference sequence). V lost 2 bases and J 2 bases, leaving 12 bases between the germline ends. The CDR3 loop spans 14 amino acids. CDR3 sequence: CSARKNRVNYGYTF. Written as DNA, the CDR3 is TGCAGTGCTAGAAAGAACAGGGTGAACTATGGCTACACCTTC.

This clonotype was detected ten times or more. The chain employs TRBV12-3 or TRBV12-4 and TRBJ2-5, with D possibly matching TRBD1 (5 bases). Trimming took off 3 bases at V and 5 bases at J, with 22 bases between the two ends. This CDR3 has 17 amino acids. CDR3 sequence reads: CASSLSLSRQRRETQYF. DNA of the CDR3: TGTGCCAGCAGTTTGTCGCTGTCTCGACAGCGACGGGAGACCCAGTACTTC.

This clonotype was seen only a few times. One end of the junction fails to match germline, which may point to a read error. J is TRBJ2-7 and V is TRBV3-1; D remains ambiguous. Germline assignment: CDR1 LGHDT and CDR2 YNNKEL (reference sequence). This CDR3 is built from 15 residues. DNA for the CDR3: TGTGCTAGCAGCCAAGACCCCGGGCAGCACTACGAGCAGTACTTC. This sequence encodes CASSQDPGQHYEQYF.

The rearrangement uses TRBV24-1 and TRBJ2-5; D possibly corresponds to TRBD2 (5 bases). Germline-derived CDR1 and CDR2 are KGHDR and SFDVKD. The germline V and J ends were trimmed by 4 bases and 2 bases, with 13 bases remaining between them. The CDR3 totals 15 residues. The CDR3: CATSDGVLRQETQYF. The CDR3 region has the DNA TGTGCCACCAGTGACGGGGTGCTGAGGCAAGAGACCCAGTACTTC.

This clonotype was observed a handful of times. The V gene is TRBV9, the J gene TRBJ2-1; D uncertain. From germline, CDR1 is SGDLS and CDR2 YYNGEE. V dropped 3 bases and J dropped 8 bases, with 12 bases sitting between them. The CDR3 contains 13 residues. The CDR3 loop is CASSDPPIDEQFF. The CDR3 coding sequence is TGTGCCAGCAGCGACCCCCCTATAGATGAGCAGTTCTTC.

The J gene is TRBJ1-2, the V gene TRBV6-5; no clear D. CDR1 is MNHEY, CDR2 SVGAGI, per germline. CDR3 length: 16 amino acids. V was trimmed by 10 bases and J by 0 bases, leaving 21 bases between them. CDR3 nucleotide sequence: TGTGCCACCCGGATCGGGGAGGGAATTACTAACTATGGCTACACCTTC. Translated, it gives CATRIGEGITNYGYTF.

The genes are TRBV4-3 and TRBJ2-1; a possible D gene is TRBD2 (6 bases). Trimming cost V 1 base and J 6 bases, with 13 bases left between them. Germline-derived CDR1 and CDR2 are LGHNA and YSLEER. The CDR3 has 15 residues. The CDR3 DNA reads as TGCGCCAGCAGCCAAGTTACACTAGCCGGCAATGAGCAGTTCTTC. The encoded protein is CASSQVTLAGNEQFF.

A note on this clonotype: This may come from a read error, since a much larger clone is one base off. The chain has TRBV29-1 and TRBJ2-5; D is ambiguous. The germline CDR1 and CDR2 sequences are SQVTM and ANQGSEA. The CDR3 length is 13 residues. CDR3 in amino acids: CSGIGRIQETRYF. CDR3 DNA sequence: TGCAGCGGAATCGGGCGGATCCAAGAGACCCGGTACTTC.

Regarding this clonotype: This may be a read error, as it is one base from a much larger clone. J is TRBJ2-4 and V is TRBV29-1, with 7 bases fitting TRBD1. Germline lookup yields CDR1 SQVTM and CDR2 ANQGSEA. The CDR3 spans 15 residues. CDR3 bases: TGCAGCGCTGAAGACAGGGCCCTAGCCAAAAACATTCAGTACTTC. This sequence encodes CSAEDRALAKNIQYF. Full variable domain (outside the CDR3, taken from reference TRBV29-1 and TRBJ2-4): SAVISQKPSRDICQRGTSLTIQCQVDSQVTMMFWYRQQPGQSLTLIATANQGSEATYESGFVIDKFPISRPNLTFSTLTVSNMSPEDSSIYLCSAEDRALAKNIQYFGAGTRLSVL.

A remark on this clonotype: Being one base from a much bigger clone, this may be a read error. The chain joins TRBV12-3 or TRBV12-4 to TRBJ2-1, with D perhaps matching TRBD2 (6 bases). V lost 3 bases to trimming and J lost 12 bases, with 21 bases between them. This CDR3 region has 15 residues. CDR3 nucleotides: TGTGCCAGCAGTTTTCGGACTACGGCGAACGATGGGCAGTTCTTC. The encoded protein is CASSFRTTANDGQFF.

This clonotype appeared many times. The chain has TRBV6-5 and TRBJ1-2; D uncertain. This CDR3 is 15 amino acids long. Trimming took off 4 bases at V and 5 bases at J, with 17 bases between the two ends. Germline CDR1 and CDR2: MNHEY and SVGAGI. The CDR3 coding sequence is TGTGCCAGCAGTTTTGACCGACGCAAGCCTTATGGCTACACCTTC. Protein product: CASSFDRRKPYGYTF.

This clonotype was seen more than once but under ten times. The V gene is TRBV7-9, the J gene TRBJ2-5; D remains ambiguous. The end of the DNA fits TRBJ2-7 better, so the J call may be wrong. Germline V gene data show CDR1 as SEHNR and CDR2 as FQNEAQ (reference sequence). This CDR3 has 14 amino acids. The chain's CDR3 is CASSLDPQSHEQYF. In nucleotides, the CDR3 is TGTGCCAGCAGCTTAGATCCCCAGTCCCACGAGCAGTACTTC.

This clonotype has a count of ten or more. The rearrangement links TRBV7-2 to TRBJ2-7; no reliable D call. CDR3 length: 14 residues. Germline V CDR1 and CDR2: SGHTA, FQGNSA. V shed 1 base and J shed 2 bases, with 9 bases lying between them. The CDR3 reads CASSLDRRAYEQYF. CDR3 DNA sequence: TGTGCCAGCAGCTTAGATCGACGGGCCTACGAGCAGTACTTC. The full variable domain, in which reference TRBV7-2 and TRBJ2-7 provide the parts outside the CDR3, is GAGVSQSPSNKVTEKGKDVELRCDPISGHTALYWYRQSLGQGLEFLIYFQGNSAPDKSGLPSDRFSAERTGGSVSTLTIQRTQQEDSAVYLCASSLDRRAYEQYFGPGTRLTVT.

This clonotype has only a few counts. The rearrangement uses TRBV29-1 and TRBJ2-7, with a tentative D call TRBD2 (5 bases). The germline V gene has CDR1 SQVTM and CDR2 ANQGSEA. This CDR3 comprises 13 residues. Deletions cut 3 bases from V and 11 bases from J, with 20 bases between. In nucleotides, the CDR3 is TGCAGCGTTGAGCGCGGACTGCCCCTTGGGGAGTACTTC. Translating it yields CSVERGLPLGEYF.

The chain is built from TRBV14 and TRBJ1-2, with D uncertain. Germline CDR1 SGHDN, CDR2 FVKESK. The length of the CDR3 is 15 residues. Trimming left V 0 bases short and J 8 bases short, with 16 bases between. In DNA form, the CDR3 reads TGTGCCAGCAGCCAAGAAGATCTAAGGGCTGAGGGCTACACCTTC. It encodes CASSQEDLRAEGYTF.

The V and J genes are TRBV3-1 and TRBJ1-2; D not certain. V gave up 2 bases and J gave up 2 bases, with 6 bases separating them. Germline V gene sequence: CDR1 LGHDT, CDR2 YNNKEL (reference sequence). The CDR3 runs 13 residues. In DNA, the CDR3 is TGTGCCAGCAGCCAACTTCGGAACTATGGCTACACCTTC. This translates into CASSQLRNYGYTF. Looking up the rest from reference TRBV3-1 and TRBJ1-2 gives the full variable domain: DTAVSQTPKYLVTQMGNDKSIKCEQNLGHDTMYWYKQDSKKFLKIMFSYNNKELIINETVPNRFSPKSPDKAHLNLHINSLELGDSAVYFCASSQLRNYGYTFGSGTRLTVV.

Only a few counts were recorded for this clonotype. The J gene is TRBJ1-2, the V gene TRBV5-1; TRBD1 aligns across 7 bases. This CDR3 is built from 14 residues. The germline CDR1 and CDR2 sequences are SGHRS and YFSETQ. Trimming took 7 bases from V and 4 from J; bases not matched to a gene: 10. CDR3: CASRTGDSFYGYTF. As DNA, the CDR3 is TGCGCCAGCCGAACAGGGGACTCCTTCTATGGCTACACCTTC.

This clonotype was seen repeatedly, ten times or more. The V and J genes are TRBV28 and TRBJ1-2, with no clear D. V was trimmed by 4 bases and J by 6 bases, leaving 6 bases between them. The CDR3 has 11 residues. CDR1 is MDHEN, CDR2 SYDVKM, per germline. The CDR3 sequence is CASSYSHGYTF. The CDR3 DNA sequence: TGTGCCAGCAGTTATTCCCATGGCTACACCTTC.

This clonotype was detected a few times. The chain joins TRBV5-5 to TRBJ2-3; 9 nucleotides match TRBD1. This CDR3 contains 15 residues. Germline-derived CDR1 and CDR2 are SGHKS and YYEKEE (reference sequence). With 0 bases clipped from V and 5 bases from J, the junction kept 4 bases outside the gene matches. The CDR3 spells CASSLGTGVIDTQYF. The CDR3 bases are TGTGCCAGCAGCTTGGGGACAGGGGTGATAGATACGCAGTATTTT.

This clonotype was seen a handful of times. The rearrangement links TRBV27 to TRBJ1-5; maybe TRBD1 (5 bases). From germline, CDR1 is MNHEY and CDR2 SMNVEV (reference sequence). V gave up 5 bases and J gave up 7 bases, with 30 bases separating them. The CDR3 sequence is 19 residues long. CDR3 DNA sequence: TGTGCCAGCAGTACTCTGACAGATTGGCGTTCCCCGGTACAACAGCCCCAGCATTTT. This sequence encodes CASSTLTDWRSPVQQPQHF.

The chain uses TRBV7-2 and TRBJ2-2; D gene uncertain. Trimming cost V 4 bases and J 5 bases, with 14 bases left between them. Germline-derived CDR1 and CDR2 are SGHTA and FQGNSA. This CDR3 has 15 amino acids. The DNA for the CDR3 is TGTGCCAGCAGCTCCTTACCTGTCTCTACCGGGGAGCTGTTTTTT. Amino acids: CASSSLPVSTGELFF. Full variable domain (missing parts from reference TRBV7-2 and TRBJ2-2): GAGVSQSPSNKVTEKGKDVELRCDPISGHTALYWYRQSLGQGLEFLIYFQGNSAPDKSGLPSDRFSAERTGGSVSTLTIQRTQQEDSAVYLCASSSLPVSTGELFFGEGSRLTVL.

This clonotype was seen many times. The chain has TRBV7-3 and TRBJ2-5; TRBD2 might be the D (7 bases). V lost 5 bases to trimming and J lost 8 bases, with 21 bases between them. This CDR3 has 15 amino acids. Germline CDR1 and CDR2: SGHTA and FQGTGA. CDR3 region: CASSTSTSRGATQYF. DNA of the CDR3: TGTGCCAGCAGCACTTCGACCAGTCGGGGGGCCACCCAGTACTTC.

The rearrangement joins TRBV18 to TRBJ2-7, with unresolved D. Germline CDR1 KGHSH, CDR2 LQKENI. V was cut by 5 bases and J by 6 bases, with 11 bases left in between. CDR3 size: 12 residues. CDR3 in DNA: TGTGCCAGCTCAGAGTACGCTGGCGAGCAGTACTTC. Encoded protein: CASSEYAGEQYF.

The chain couples TRBV12-3 or TRBV12-4 to TRBJ2-2, with a possible D match to TRBD1 (5 bases). This CDR3 spans 12 amino acids. V was cut by 7 bases and J by 7 bases, with 10 bases left in between. CDR3: CASNQGYGELFF. DNA for the CDR3: TGTGCCAGCAACCAGGGCTACGGGGAGCTGTTTTTT.

Comment on this clonotype: A much larger clone differs by one base, so this may be a read error. The V and J genes are TRBV7-9 and TRBJ2-5, with unresolved D. This CDR3 has 13 amino acids. The V gene lost 3 bases and the J gene lost 5 bases, with 10 bases spanning the gap. CDR1 SEHNR and CDR2 FQNEAQ come from the germline V gene (reference sequence). The chain's CDR3 is CASSLYLAETQYF. The CDR3 DNA is TGTGCCAGCAGCTTGTACCTCGCGGAGACCCAGTACTTC.

On this clonotype: This sequence may be a read error, since a much larger clone differs from it by one base. The V gene is TRBV20-1, the J gene TRBJ2-6; TRBD1 matches at 8 bases. Per germline, CDR1 DFQATT and CDR2 SNEGSKA (reference sequence). The CDR3 is 17 amino acids. V trimming: 5 bases; J trimming: 3 bases; junction bases outside the gene matches: 12. CDR3: CSARPGQGYVGANVLTF. Here the CDR3 DNA reads TGCAGTGCTCGACCCGGACAGGGTTATGTTGGGGCCAACGTCCTGACTTTC.